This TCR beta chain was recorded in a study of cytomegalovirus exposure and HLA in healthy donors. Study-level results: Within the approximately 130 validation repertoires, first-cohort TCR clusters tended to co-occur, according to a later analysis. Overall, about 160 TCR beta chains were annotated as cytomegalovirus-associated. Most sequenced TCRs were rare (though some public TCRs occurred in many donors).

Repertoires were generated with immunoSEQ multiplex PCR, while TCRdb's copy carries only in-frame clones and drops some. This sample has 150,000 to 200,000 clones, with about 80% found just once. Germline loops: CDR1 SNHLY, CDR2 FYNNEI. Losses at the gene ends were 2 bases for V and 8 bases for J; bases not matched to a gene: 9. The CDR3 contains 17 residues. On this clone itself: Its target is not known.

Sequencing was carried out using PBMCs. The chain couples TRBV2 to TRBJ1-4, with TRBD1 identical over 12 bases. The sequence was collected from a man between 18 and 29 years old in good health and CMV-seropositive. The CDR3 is CASSETGQGAIREKLFF. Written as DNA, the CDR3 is TGTGCCAGCAGTGAAACGGGACAGGGGGCGATTCGGGAAAAACTGTTTTTT.